Listed below are T cell receptor beta chains from one sample, sequenced in a study of blood T cell repertoires in COVID-19. Repertoires were generated with immunoSEQ multiplex PCR, while TCRdb's copy carries only in-frame clones and drops some. The sample includes 280,000 or so clones, about 90% seen only once; the top ten take roughly 2.9%. The specimen was PBMCs or T cells enriched from blood (not recorded which). The receptor set was obtained from a woman in her forties or fifties who had been exposed to COVID-19. The CDR3 runs from the conserved cysteine through the conserved F or W. The D gene is left open where the match is weak.

V: TRBV19
D: .
CDR3: CASSSGIPTMNTEAFF

V: TRBV27
D: .
CDR3: CASSLSRVAVFEQYF

V: TRBV19
D: .
CDR3: CASSMPGKGETQYF

V: TRBV6-1
D: TRBD2
CDR3: CASSVADWRGSSYEQYF

V: TRBV30
D: TRBD2
CDR3: CAWSLGSGGTWETQYF

V: TRBV11-2
D: .
CDR3: CASSLSGVLAEAFF

V: TRBV5-1
D: TRBD1
CDR3: CASSLSGTGGVYYGYTF

V: TRBV11-2
D: .
CDR3: CASSLRSDKLSTDTQYF

V: TRBV18
D: .
CDR3: CASSQLSTDTQYF

V: TRBV5-1
D: TRBD2
CDR3: CASSQRTSGGANEQFF

V: TRBV27
D: TRBD2
CDR3: CASSPAGTSGLSYEQYF

V: TRBV7-2
D: .
CDR3: CASSYGANYGYTF

V: TRBV10-3
D: TRBD2
CDR3: CAISPSGGPYNEQFF

V: TRBV20-1
D: .
CDR3: CSASPQGNIQYF

V: TRBV28
D: .
CDR3: CASKGHDYNSPLHF

V: TRBV4-1
D: TRBD1
CDR3: CASSQDVDRAQVSNQPQHF

V: TRBV19
D: TRBD1
CDR3: CASSTDRGSNQPQHF

V: TRBV19
D: .
CDR3: CASSGRTASSYNEQFF

V: TRBV5-1
D: .
CDR3: CASSLEAPQSGEQYF

V: TRBV7-2
D: TRBD1
CDR3: CASSLPGGPSTDTQYF

V: TRBV19
D: TRBD1
CDR3: CASSISYRGLGTGELFF

V: TRBV7-9
D: TRBD1
CDR3: CASSHDRDPGGYTF

V: TRBV9
D: TRBD2
CDR3: CASSVAGGPNEQFF

V: TRBV7-9
D: .
CDR3: CASGPGLETQYF

V: TRBV9
D: TRBD1
CDR3: CASSAPTGSLNEQFF

V: TRBV28
D: TRBD2
CDR3: CASSVAGARWEQYF

V: TRBV28
D: TRBD1
CDR3: CASSLSLLLTGTGDYGYTF

V: TRBV5-1
D: .
CDR3: CASSLSLGSPGTDTQYF

V: TRBV4-1
D: TRBD1
CDR3: CASSQGPPGTGKRYEQYF

V: TRBV2
D: .
CDR3: CASTNLRETEAFF

V: TRBV5-4
D: .
CDR3: CASSLAVSRSSYEQYF

V: TRBV4-1
D: TRBD2
CDR3: CASSQEPSGANYEQYF

V: TRBV2
D: TRBD2
CDR3: CASSEGSSGTGELFF

V: TRBV4-2
D: .
CDR3: CASSQDFGETQYF

V: TRBV3-1/TRBV3-2
D: TRBD2
CDR3: CASSLSGGLTYEQYF

V: TRBV25-1
D: .
CDR3: CASRGGASYEQYF

V: TRBV29-1
D: TRBD2
CDR3: CSSNLAGETQYF

V: TRBV7-8
D: TRBD2
CDR3: CASSLFTSGSYEQYF

V: TRBV7-9
D: .
CDR3: CASSLVNGFEQYF

V: TRBV3-1/TRBV3-2
D: .
CDR3: CASSLRGQPSTGNTIYF

V: TRBV6-1
D: .
CDR3: CASSEGQGSVEKLFF

V: TRBV29-1
D: .
CDR3: CSVGGGPDTQYF

V: TRBV27
D: TRBD2
CDR3: CASSPRGTSGGYTDTQYF

V: TRBV11-2
D: .
CDR3: CASSLAGTDTQYF

V: TRBV28
D: TRBD1
CDR3: CASSPSGQGRTPLHF

V: TRBV28
D: .
CDR3: CASSPTGMNQPQHF

V: TRBV10-3
D: .
CDR3: CAISESGGIVPQHF

V: TRBV24-1
D: TRBD1
CDR3: CATSDPGQGDNQPQHF

V: TRBV4-2
D: TRBD2
CDR3: CASSQGTSGAFIQETQYF

V: TRBV7-9
D: .
CDR3: CASQGLNTYEQYF

V: TRBV28
D: .
CDR3: CASSSRPQPQHF

V: TRBV12-3/TRBV12-4
D: .
CDR3: CASSLVGEYEQYF

V: TRBV6-2/TRBV6-3
D: TRBD1
CDR3: CASSDRDSFSSYEQYF

V: TRBV5-6
D: .
CDR3: CASTRQGLYEQYF

V: TRBV15
D: .
CDR3: CATSREAYQETQYF

V: TRBV5-8
D: .
CDR3: CASSLRQLRDEQYF

V: TRBV2
D: TRBD1
CDR3: CASRVFGTGGLTDTQYF

V: TRBV14
D: TRBD1
CDR3: CASSPRDRRSGETQYF

V: TRBV7-9
D: .
CDR3: CASSLAGEENGYTF

V: TRBV5-1
D: .
CDR3: CASSPIQGFNTEAFF